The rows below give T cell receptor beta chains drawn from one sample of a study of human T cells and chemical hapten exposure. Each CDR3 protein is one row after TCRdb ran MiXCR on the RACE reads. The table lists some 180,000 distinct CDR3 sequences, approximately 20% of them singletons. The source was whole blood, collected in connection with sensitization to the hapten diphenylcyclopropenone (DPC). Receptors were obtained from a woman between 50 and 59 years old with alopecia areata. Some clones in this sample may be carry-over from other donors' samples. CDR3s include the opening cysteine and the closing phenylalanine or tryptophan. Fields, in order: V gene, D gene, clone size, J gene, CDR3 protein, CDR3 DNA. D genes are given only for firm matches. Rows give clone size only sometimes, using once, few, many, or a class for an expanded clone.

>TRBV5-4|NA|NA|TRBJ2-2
CASSRESSARTGELFF
TGTGCCAGCAGCCGAGAATCGAGCGCGCGGACCGGGGAGCTGTTTTTT
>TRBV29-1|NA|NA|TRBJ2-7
CSVSPGNEQYF
TGCAGCGTGAGTCCCGGGAACGAGCAGTACTTC
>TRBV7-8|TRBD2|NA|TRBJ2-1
CASSPKGTSGRYEQFF
TGTGCCAGCAGCCCCAAGGGGACTAGCGGGAGGTATGAGCAGTTCTTC
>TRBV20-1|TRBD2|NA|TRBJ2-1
CSARPSGRLDEQFF
TGCAGTGCAAGGCCTAGCGGGAGATTAGATGAGCAGTTCTTC
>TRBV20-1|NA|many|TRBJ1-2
CSASPLMEHGYTF
TGCAGTGCTAGCCCCTTAATGGAACATGGCTACACCTTC
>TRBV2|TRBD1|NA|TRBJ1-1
CAEHRGEGTEAFF
TGTGCCGAACACAGGGGAGAGGGCACTGAAGCTTTCTTT
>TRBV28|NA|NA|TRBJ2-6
CASSFQTGANVLTF
TGTGCCAGCAGTTTCCAGACTGGGGCCAACGTCCTGACTTTC
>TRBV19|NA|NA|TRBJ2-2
CASSNAGELFF
TGTGCCAGTAGTAACGCCGGGGAGCTGTTTTTT
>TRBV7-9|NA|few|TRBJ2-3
CASSLASPDHRQYF
TGTGCCAGCAGCTTAGCGTCCCCAGACCATAGGCAGTATTTT
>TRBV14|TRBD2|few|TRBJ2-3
CASSQDHMGLAGGRADTQYF
TGTGCCAGCAGCCAAGATCACATGGGACTAGCGGGAGGTCGGGCAGATACGCAGTATTTT
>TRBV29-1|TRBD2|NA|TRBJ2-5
CSVAPGLAGETQYF
TGCAGCGTTGCTCCGGGACTAGCGGGCGAGACCCAGTACTTC
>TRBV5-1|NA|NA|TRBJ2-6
CASSSQAGANVLTF
TGCGCCAGCAGCTCCCAAGCTGGGGCCAACGTCCTGACTTTC
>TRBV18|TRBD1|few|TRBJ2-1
CASSSGQISYNEQFF
TGTGCCAGCTCATCGGGACAGATCTCCTACAATGAGCAGTTCTTC
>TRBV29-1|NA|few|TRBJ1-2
CSVEMGGGYTF
TGCAGCGTTGAAATGGGTGGAGGCTACACCTTC
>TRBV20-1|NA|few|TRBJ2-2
CSATVPGQDTGELFF
TGCAGTGCTACGGTCCCGGGACAAGACACCGGGGAGCTGTTTTTT
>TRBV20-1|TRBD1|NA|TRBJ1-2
CSGVPGQGAPSWSGYTF
TGCAGTGGCGTCCCGGGACAGGGGGCTCCATCTTGGTCTGGCTACACCTTC
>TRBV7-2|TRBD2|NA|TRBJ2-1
CASSLSGRAENEQFF
TGTGCCAGCAGCTTAAGCGGGAGGGCTGAAAATGAGCAGTTCTTC
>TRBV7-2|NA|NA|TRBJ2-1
CASSFGGIPYNEQFF
TGTGCCAGCAGCTTCGGCGGGATACCCTACAATGAGCAGTTCTTC
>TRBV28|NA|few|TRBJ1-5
CAVSGNQPQHF
TGTGCCGTATCGGGGAACCAGCCCCAGCATTTT
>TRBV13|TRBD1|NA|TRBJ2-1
CASSLGGVEYNEQFF
TGTGCCAGCAGTTTAGGGGGCGTCGAATACAATGAGCAGTTCTTC